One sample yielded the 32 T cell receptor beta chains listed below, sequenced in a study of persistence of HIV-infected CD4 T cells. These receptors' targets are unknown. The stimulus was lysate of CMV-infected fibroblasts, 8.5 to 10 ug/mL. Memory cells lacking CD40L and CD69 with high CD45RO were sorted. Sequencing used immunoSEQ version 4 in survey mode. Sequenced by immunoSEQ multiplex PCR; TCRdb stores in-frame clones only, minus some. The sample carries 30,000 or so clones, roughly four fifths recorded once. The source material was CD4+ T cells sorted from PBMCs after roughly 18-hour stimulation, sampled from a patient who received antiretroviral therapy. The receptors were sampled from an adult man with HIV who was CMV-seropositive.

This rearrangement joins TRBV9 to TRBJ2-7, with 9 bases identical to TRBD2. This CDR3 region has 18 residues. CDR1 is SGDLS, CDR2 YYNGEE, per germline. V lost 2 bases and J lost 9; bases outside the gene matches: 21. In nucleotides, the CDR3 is TGTGCCAGCAGCGTGGACCCCGAGGAGCGGGGGGCCTCAAGGGGGCAGTACTTC. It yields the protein CASSVDPEERGASRGQYF.

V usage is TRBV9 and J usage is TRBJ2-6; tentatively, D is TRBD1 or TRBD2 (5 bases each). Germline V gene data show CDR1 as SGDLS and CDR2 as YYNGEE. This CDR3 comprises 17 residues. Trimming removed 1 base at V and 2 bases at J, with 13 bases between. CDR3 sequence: CASSVTGQGAGANVLTF. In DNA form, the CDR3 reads TGTGCCAGCAGCGTAACGGGGCAAGGGGCTGGGGCCAACGTCCTGACTTTC. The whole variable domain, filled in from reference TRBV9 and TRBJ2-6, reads DSGVTQTPKHLITATGQRVTLRCSPRSGDLSVYWYQQSLDQGLQFLIQYYNGEERAKGNILERFSAQQFPDLHSELNLSSLELGDSALYFCASSVTGQGAGANVLTFGAGSRLTVL.

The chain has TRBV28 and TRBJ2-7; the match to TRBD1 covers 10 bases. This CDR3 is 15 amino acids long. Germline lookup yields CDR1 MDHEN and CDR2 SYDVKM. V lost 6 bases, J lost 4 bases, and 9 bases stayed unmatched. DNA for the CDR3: TGTGCCAGCAGCCAATGGGACAGGGGTAGGTACGAGCAGTACTTC. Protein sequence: CASSQWDRGRYEQYF.

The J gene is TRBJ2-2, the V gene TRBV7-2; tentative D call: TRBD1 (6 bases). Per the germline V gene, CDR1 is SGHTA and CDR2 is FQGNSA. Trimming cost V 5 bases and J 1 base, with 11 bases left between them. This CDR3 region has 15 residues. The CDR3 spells CASSVQTGNTGELFF. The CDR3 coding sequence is TGTGCCAGCAGCGTCCAGACAGGGAACACCGGGGAGCTGTTTTTT.

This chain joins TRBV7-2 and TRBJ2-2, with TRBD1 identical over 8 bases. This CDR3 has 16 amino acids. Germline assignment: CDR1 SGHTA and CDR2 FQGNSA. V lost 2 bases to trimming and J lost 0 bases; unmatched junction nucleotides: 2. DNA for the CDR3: TGTGCCAGCAGCTTATCAGGGGGCTCGAACACCGGGGAGCTGTTTTTT. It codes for CASSLSGGSNTGELFF.

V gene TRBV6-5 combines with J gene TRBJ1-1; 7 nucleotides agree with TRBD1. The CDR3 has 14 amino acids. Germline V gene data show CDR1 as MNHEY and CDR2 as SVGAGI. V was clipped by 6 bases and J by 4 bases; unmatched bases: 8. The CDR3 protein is CASRPDDRVTEAFF. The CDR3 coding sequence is TGTGCCAGCAGACCCGACGACAGGGTCACTGAAGCTTTCTTT.

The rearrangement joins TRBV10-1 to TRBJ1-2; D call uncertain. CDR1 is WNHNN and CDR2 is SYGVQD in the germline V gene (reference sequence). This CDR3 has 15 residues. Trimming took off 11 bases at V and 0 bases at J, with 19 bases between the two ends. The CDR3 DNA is TGCGCCTACAGCAGACCGAAAAGCGCTAACTATGGCTACACCTTC. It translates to CAYSRPKSANYGYTF.

The CDR3 reads CASSLFAGDTDTQYF. The CDR3 coding sequence is TGTGCCAGCAGCTTATTCGCGGGGGACACAGATACGCAGTATTTT. The chain recombines TRBV7-3 with TRBJ2-3, with 7 nucleotides matching TRBD2. CDR1 and CDR2 from the germline V gene are SGHTA and FQGTGA. The CDR3 has 15 residues. V was clipped by 2 bases and J by 2 bases; unmatched bases: 4.

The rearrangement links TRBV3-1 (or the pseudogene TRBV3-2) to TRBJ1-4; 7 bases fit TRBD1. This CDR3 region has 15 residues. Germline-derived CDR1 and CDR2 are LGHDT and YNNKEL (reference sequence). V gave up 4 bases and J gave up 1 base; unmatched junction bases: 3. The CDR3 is CASSPNRGTNEKLFF. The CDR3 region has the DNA TGTGCCAGCAGCCCTAACAGGGGAACTAATGAAAAACTGTTTTTT.

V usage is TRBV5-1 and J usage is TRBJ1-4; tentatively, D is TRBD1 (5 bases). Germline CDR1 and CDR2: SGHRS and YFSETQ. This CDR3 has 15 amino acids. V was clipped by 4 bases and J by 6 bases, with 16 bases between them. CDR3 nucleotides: TGCGCCAGCAGCCCCGGATCCCCGGGGCATGAAAAACTGTTTTTT. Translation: CASSPGSPGHEKLFF.

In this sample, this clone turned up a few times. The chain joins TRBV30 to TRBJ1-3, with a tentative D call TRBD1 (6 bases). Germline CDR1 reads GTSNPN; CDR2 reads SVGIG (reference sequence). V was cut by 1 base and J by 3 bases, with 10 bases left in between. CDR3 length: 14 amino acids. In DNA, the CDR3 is TGTGCCTGGAGTGAAGGGACAAATGGAAACACCATATATTTT. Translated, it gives CAWSEGTNGNTIYF.

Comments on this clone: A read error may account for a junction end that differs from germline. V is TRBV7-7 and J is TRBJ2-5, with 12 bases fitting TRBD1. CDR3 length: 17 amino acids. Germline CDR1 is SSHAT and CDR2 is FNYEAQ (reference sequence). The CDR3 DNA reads TGTGCTAGCAGCTTAGGATCCGGGACAGGGGGCCTCGGGACCCAGTACTTC. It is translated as CASSLGSGTGGLGTQYF.

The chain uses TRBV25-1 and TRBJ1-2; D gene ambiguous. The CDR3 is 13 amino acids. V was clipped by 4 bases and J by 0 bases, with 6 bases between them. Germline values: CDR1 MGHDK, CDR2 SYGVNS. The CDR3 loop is CASSALSNYGYTF. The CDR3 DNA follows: TGTGCCAGCAGTGCCCTCTCTAACTATGGCTACACCTTC.

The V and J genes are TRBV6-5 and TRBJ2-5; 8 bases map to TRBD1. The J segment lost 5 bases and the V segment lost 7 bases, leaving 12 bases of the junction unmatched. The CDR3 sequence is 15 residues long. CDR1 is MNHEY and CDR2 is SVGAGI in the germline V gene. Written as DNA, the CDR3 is TGTGCCAGCAACTTCGAGGACAGGGTTGGGGAGACCCAGTACTTC. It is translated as CASNFEDRVGETQYF.

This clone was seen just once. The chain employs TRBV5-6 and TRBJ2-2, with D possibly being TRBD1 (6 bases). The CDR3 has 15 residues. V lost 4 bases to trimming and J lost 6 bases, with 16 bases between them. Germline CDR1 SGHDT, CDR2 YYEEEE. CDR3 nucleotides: TGTGCCAGCAGCCCCGCGCAGGGGTATCCCGGGGAGCTGTTTTTT. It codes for CASSPAQGYPGELFF.

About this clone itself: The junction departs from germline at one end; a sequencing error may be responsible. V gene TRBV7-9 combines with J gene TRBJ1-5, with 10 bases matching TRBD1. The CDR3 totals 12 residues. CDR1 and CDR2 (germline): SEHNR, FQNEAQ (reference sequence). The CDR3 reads CASSPSDRGLCF. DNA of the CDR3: TGTGCCAGCAGCCCCTCCGACAGGGGGCTGTGTTTT.

The CDR3 DNA reads TGTGCCTGGAGTGACTATCTGTTGTTGAACACTGAAGCTTTCTTT. This gives the protein CAWSDYLLLNTEAFF. This chain connects TRBV30 to TRBJ1-1; D not certain. Trimming removed 1 base from V and 0 bases from J, with 12 bases in between. The CDR3 is 15 residues long. Germline V CDR1 and CDR2: GTSNPN, SVGIG (reference sequence).

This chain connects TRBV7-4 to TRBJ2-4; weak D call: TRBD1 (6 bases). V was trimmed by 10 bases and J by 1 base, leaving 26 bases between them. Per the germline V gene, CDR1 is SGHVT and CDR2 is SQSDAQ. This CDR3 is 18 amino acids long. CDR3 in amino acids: CAIFRTQGLIRAKNIQYF. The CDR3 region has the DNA TGTGCCATATTCCGAACTCAGGGGCTCATTAGGGCCAAAAACATTCAGTACTTC.

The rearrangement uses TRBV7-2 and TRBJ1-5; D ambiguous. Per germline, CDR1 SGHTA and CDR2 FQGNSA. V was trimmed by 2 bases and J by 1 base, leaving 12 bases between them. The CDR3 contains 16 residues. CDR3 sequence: CASSLQPGSSNQPQHF. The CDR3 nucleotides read TGTGCCAGCAGCTTACAGCCGGGTTCAAGCAATCAGCCCCAGCATTTT. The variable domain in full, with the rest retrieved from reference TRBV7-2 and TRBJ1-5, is GAGVSQSPSNKVTEKGKDVELRCDPISGHTALYWYRQSLGQGLEFLIYFQGNSAPDKSGLPSDRFSAERTGGSVSTLTIQRTQQEDSAVYLCASSLQPGSSNQPQHFGDGTRLSIL.

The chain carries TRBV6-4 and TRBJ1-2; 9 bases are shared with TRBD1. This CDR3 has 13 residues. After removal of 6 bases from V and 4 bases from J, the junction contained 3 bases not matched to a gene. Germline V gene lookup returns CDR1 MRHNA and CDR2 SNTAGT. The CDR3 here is CASSATGGYGYTF. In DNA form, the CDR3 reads TGTGCCAGCAGCGCGACAGGGGGCTATGGCTACACCTTC.

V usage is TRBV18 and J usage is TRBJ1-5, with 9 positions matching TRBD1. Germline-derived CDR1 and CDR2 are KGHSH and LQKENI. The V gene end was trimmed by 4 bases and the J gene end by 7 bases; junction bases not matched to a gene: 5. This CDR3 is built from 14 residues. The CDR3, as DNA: TGTGCCAGCTCACTACAGGGGGCAGGGCAGCCCCAGCATTTT. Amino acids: CASSLQGAGQPQHF.

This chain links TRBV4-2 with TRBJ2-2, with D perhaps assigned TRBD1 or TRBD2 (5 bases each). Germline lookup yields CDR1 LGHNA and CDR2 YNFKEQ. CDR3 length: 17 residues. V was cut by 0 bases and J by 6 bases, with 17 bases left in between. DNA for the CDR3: TGTGCCAGCAGCCAAGAACCGAGGGGTACCGTCGCCGGGGAGCTGTTTTTT. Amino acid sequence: CASSQEPRGTVAGELFF.

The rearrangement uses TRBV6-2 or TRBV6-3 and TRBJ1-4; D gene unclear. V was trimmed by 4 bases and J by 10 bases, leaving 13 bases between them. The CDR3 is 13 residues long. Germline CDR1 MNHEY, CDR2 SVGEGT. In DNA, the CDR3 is TGTGCCAGCAGTTCCTTCAACGAGGGAAAACTGTTTTTT. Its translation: CASSSFNEGKLFF.

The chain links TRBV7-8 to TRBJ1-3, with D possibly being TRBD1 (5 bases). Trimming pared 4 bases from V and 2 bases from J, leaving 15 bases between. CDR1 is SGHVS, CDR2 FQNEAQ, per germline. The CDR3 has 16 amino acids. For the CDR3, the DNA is TGTGCCAGCAGCTCCCTCCAGGGTCCTACTGGAAACACCATATATTTT. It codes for CASSSLQGPTGNTIYF.

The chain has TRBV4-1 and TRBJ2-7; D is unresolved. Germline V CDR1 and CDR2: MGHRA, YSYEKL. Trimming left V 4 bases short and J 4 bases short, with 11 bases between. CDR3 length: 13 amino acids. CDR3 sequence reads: CASSLRKDYEQYF. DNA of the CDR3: TGCGCCAGCAGCCTAAGGAAAGATTACGAGCAGTACTTC.

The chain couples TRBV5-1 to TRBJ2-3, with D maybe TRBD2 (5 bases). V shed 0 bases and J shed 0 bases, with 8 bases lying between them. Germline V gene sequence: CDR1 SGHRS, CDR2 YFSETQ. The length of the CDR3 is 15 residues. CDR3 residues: CASSLEGRSTDTQYF. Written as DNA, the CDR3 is TGCGCCAGCAGCTTGGAAGGGAGAAGCACAGATACGCAGTATTTT.

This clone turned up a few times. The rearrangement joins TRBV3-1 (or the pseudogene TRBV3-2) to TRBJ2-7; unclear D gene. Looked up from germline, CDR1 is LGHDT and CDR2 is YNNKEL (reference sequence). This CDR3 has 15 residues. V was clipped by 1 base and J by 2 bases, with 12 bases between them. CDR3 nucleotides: TGTGCCAGCAGCCAAGGGGCTAGTCCCACCTACGAGCAGTACTTC. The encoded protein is CASSQGASPTYEQYF.

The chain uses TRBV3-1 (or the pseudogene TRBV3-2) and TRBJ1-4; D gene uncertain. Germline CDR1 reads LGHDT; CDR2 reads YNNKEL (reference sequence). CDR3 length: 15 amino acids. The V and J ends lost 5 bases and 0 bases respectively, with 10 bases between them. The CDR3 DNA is TGTGCCAGCAGCGACCGGGCGTCAACTAATGAAAAACTGTTTTTT. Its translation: CASSDRASTNEKLFF.

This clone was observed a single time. The CDR3 DNA reads as TGTGCCAGCAGGCCGCCGGGATCTTTCTACGAGCAGTACTTC. Amino acids: CASRPPGSFYEQYF. The rearrangement uses TRBV28 and TRBJ2-7, with a tentative D call TRBD2 (5 bases). Germline V gives CDR1 MDHEN, CDR2 SYDVKM. There are 14 residues in the CDR3. Trimming removed 6 bases at V and 3 bases at J, with 15 bases between.

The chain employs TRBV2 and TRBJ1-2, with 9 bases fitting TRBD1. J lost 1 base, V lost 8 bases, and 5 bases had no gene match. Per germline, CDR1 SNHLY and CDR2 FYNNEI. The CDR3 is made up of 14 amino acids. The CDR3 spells CASVGQGLNYGYTF. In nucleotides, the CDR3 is TGTGCCAGCGTTGGACAGGGGCTTAACTATGGCTACACCTTC.

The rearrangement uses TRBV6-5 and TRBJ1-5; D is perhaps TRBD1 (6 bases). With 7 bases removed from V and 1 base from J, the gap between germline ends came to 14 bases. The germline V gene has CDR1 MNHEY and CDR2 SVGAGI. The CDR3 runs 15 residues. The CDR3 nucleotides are TGTGCCAGCAAAATCAGGGGCGGGAGCAATCAGCCCCAGCATTTT. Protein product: CASKIRGGSNQPQHF.

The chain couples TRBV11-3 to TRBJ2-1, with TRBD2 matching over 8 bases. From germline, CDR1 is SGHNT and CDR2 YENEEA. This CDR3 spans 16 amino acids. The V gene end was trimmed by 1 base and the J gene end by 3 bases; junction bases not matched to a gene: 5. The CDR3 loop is CASSLVAGGDYNEQFF. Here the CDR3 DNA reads TGTGCCAGCAGCTTAGTTGCGGGGGGCGACTACAATGAGCAGTTCTTC.